Below are 31 T cell receptor beta chains sequenced from a single sample in a study of T cells in Graves' hyperthyroidism and ophthalmopathy (dated 2019 in TCRdb). Preparation of the library involved multiplex PCR. Sequenced on an Illumina HiSeq 2000. The TCR beta CDR3 regions were amplified from the RNA transcripts. The TCR CDR3 was subjected to a first round of RT-PCR using the HTBI primer set and the Qiagen OneStep RT-PCR kit. TCRdb took the public reads, trimmed them with fastp at Q25, ran MiXCR for clone calling and kept in-frame beta chains. Every CDR3 protein is listed once, alongside the most common genes and DNA of its rows. This sample comprises 480,000 or so distinct CDR3 sequences, under 15% of them detected only once. The ten largest clones represent 15% to 20% of the sample. Sequenced sample: blood. Receptors were obtained from a woman aged 18-35 years with Graves' hyperthyroidism.

CDR3 bases: TGTGCCAGCAGCAGGGGGGCTAGCGGGTTCACAGATACGCAGTATTTT. Translation gives CASSRGASGFTDTQYF. The chain couples TRBV7-2 to TRBJ2-3; 8 bases are a match to TRBD2. J lost 2 bases, V lost 5 bases, and 9 bases had no gene match. Per germline, CDR1 SGHTA and CDR2 FQGNSA. The CDR3 consists of 16 residues.

To note about this clonotype: Being one base from a much bigger clone, this may be a read error. V gene TRBV2 combines with J gene TRBJ2-7, with no clear D. Looked up from germline, CDR1 is SNHLY and CDR2 is FYNNEI. This CDR3 has 13 residues. Trimming took 7 bases from V and 6 from J, leaving 16 bases between them. CDR3 residues: CASNESPPFEQYF. The CDR3 DNA reads TGTGCCAGCAACGAGAGCCCTCCTTTCGAGCAGTACTTC.

The chain links TRBV30 to TRBJ1-2; maybe TRBD1 (5 bases). Between the trimmed V and J ends, which lost 4 bases and 2 bases, there was a span of 8 bases. Germline assignment: CDR1 GTSNPN and CDR2 SVGIG (reference sequence). The length of the CDR3 is 12 residues. Here the CDR3 reads CAWKQGNYGYTF. The CDR3 region has the DNA TGTGCCTGGAAGCAGGGCAACTATGGCTACACCTTC.

In its sample, this clonotype was seen many times. The chain recombines TRBV15 with TRBJ2-5; 13 bases match TRBD2. The CDR3 is 15 amino acids. Germline CDR1 LNHNV, CDR2 YYDKDF (reference sequence). V lost 6 bases, J lost 5 bases, and 6 bases stayed unmatched. The CDR3 DNA is TGTGCCACCAGAGGGACTAGCGGGATCAGTGAGACCCAGTACTTC. This gives the protein CATRGTSGISETQYF.

This clonotype was counted many times. The V gene is TRBV5-1, the J gene TRBJ1-1; TRBD1 agrees at 9 bases. Germline trimming cut 2 bases from V and 1 base from J; bases unmatched to any gene: 12. There are 18 residues in the CDR3. The V gene's germline CDR1 is SGHRS and CDR2 YFSETQ. The CDR3 loop is CASSFYLTTGGQNTEAFF. As DNA, the CDR3 is TGCGCCAGCAGCTTCTACTTAACGACAGGGGGACAGAACACTGAAGCTTTCTTT. The full variable domain, in which reference TRBV5-1 and TRBJ1-1 provide the parts outside the CDR3, is KAGVTQTPRYLIKTRGQQVTLSCSPISGHRSVSWYQQTPGQGLQFLFEYFSETQRNKGNFPGRFSGRQFSNSRSEMNVSTLELGDSALYLCASSFYLTTGGQNTEAFFGQGTRLTVV.

In its sample, this clonotype was seen a few times. This chain uses TRBV19 with TRBJ1-6, with a possible D match to TRBD1 (6 bases). The germline V and J ends were trimmed by 0 bases and 9 bases, with 9 bases remaining between them. Germline CDR1 reads LNHDA; CDR2 reads SQIVND (reference sequence). The CDR3 covers 14 residues. CDR3 amino acids: CASSIEGGSSPLHF. The CDR3 DNA is TGTGCCAGTAGTATAGAAGGGGGAAGTTCACCCCTCCACTTT.

The gene calls are TRBV7-6 and TRBJ2-7; 11 nucleotides match TRBD1. The germline V gene has CDR1 SGHVS and CDR2 FNYEAQ. The CDR3 is 15 amino acids. After removal of 3 bases from V and 0 bases from J, the junction contained 1 base not matched to a gene. CDR3 in amino acids: CASSFGQGASYEQYF. The CDR3 nucleotides are TGTGCCAGCAGCTTTGGACAGGGGGCCTCCTACGAGCAGTACTTC.

The V and J genes are TRBV19 and TRBJ2-3; D is tentatively TRBD1 or TRBD2 (6 bases each). From germline, CDR1 is LNHDA and CDR2 SQIVND (reference sequence). Trimming removed 8 bases at V and 3 bases at J, with 24 bases between. There are 17 residues in the CDR3. CDR3 nucleotides: TGTGCCAGTGGCCTTATAGGGGGGAGGAAGAGGACAGATACGCAGTATTTT. Its translation is CASGLIGGRKRTDTQYF. Complete variable domain (other parts from reference TRBV19 and TRBJ2-3): DGGITQSPKYLFRKEGQNVTLSCEQNLNHDAMYWYRQDPGQGLRLIYYSQIVNDFQKGDIAEGYSVSREKKESFPLTVTSAQKNPTAFYLCASGLIGGRKRTDTQYFGPGTRLTVL.

This clonotype turned up a few times. The gene calls are TRBV6-1 and TRBJ1-3; the D gene is possibly TRBD1 (6 bases). V was trimmed by 5 bases and J by 2 bases, leaving 13 bases between them. CDR1 is MNHNS and CDR2 is SASEGT in the germline V gene. The CDR3 is made up of 15 amino acids. In DNA, the CDR3 is TGTGCCAGCAGTCAGTACAGGGCTCCTGGAAACACCATATATTTT. This translates into CASSQYRAPGNTIYF.

This clonotype was observed at least ten times. The rearrangement joins TRBV7-3 to TRBJ2-1; 7 bases map to TRBD2. V dropped 5 bases and J dropped 10; count of bases not matched to a gene: 8. Germline V gene lookup returns CDR1 SGHTA and CDR2 FQGTGA. CDR3 size: 13 residues. The CDR3 region has the DNA TGTGCCAGCAGCAAGGGGAAAGCGGGAGAGCAGTTCTTC. As protein: CASSKGKAGEQFF. Using reference TRBV7-3 and TRBJ2-1 for the parts outside the CDR3, the full variable domain is GAGVSQTPSNKVTEKGKYVELRCDPISGHTALYWYRQSLGQGPEFLIYFQGTGAADDSGLPNDRFFAVRPEGSVSTLKIQRTERGDSAVYLCASSKGKAGEQFFGPGTRLTVL.

This clonotype has at least ten counts. The chain recombines TRBV19 with TRBJ2-5, with TRBD1 matching 8 bases. Trimming at V came to 3 bases and at J to 4 bases, leaving 13 bases not matched to a gene. CDR1 and CDR2 (germline): LNHDA, SQIVND (reference sequence). The CDR3 extends over 17 amino acids. The CDR3 region has the DNA TGTGCCAGTAGTATTCCTAGACAGGGGACCCTCGGAGAGACCCAGTACTTC. It specifies CASSIPRQGTLGETQYF. The full variable domain, its missing parts supplied by reference TRBV19 and TRBJ2-5, is DGGITQSPKYLFRKEGQNVTLSCEQNLNHDAMYWYRQDPGQGLRLIYYSQIVNDFQKGDIAEGYSVSREKKESFPLTVTSAQKNPTAFYLCASSIPRQGTLGETQYFGPGTRLLVL.

This clonotype was recorded at least ten times. The chain is built from TRBV6-1 and TRBJ2-1, with D perhaps given as TRBD1 or TRBD2 (6 bases each). Trimming took off 4 bases at V and 2 bases at J, with 9 bases between the two ends. CDR1 and CDR2 from the germline V gene are MNHNS and SASEGT. CDR3 size: 14 residues. The CDR3 coding sequence is TGTGCCAGCAGTGGGAGGGGGGCCTACAATGAGCAGTTCTTC. It is translated as CASSGRGAYNEQFF.

This rearrangement joins TRBV9 to TRBJ1-1, with a weak D call TRBD1 (6 bases). Germline V gene sequence: CDR1 SGDLS, CDR2 YYNGEE. V was cut by 4 bases and J by 2 bases, with 18 bases left in between. The CDR3 extends over 16 amino acids. This chain's CDR3 is CASSPRGGQLNTEAFF. The CDR3 bases are TGTGCCAGCAGCCCTCGGGGCGGACAGTTAAACACTGAAGCTTTCTTT.

This clonotype was seen a few times. The rearrangement joins TRBV15 to TRBJ2-4; D remains unclear. This CDR3 is 16 amino acids long. Germline V gene data show CDR1 as LNHNV and CDR2 as YYDKDF (reference sequence). With 0 bases removed from V and 2 bases from J, the gap between germline ends came to 11 bases. CDR3 amino acids: CATSREWLPPKNIQYF. The CDR3 DNA sequence: TGTGCCACCAGCAGAGAATGGCTCCCTCCCAAAAACATTCAGTACTTC.

This clonotype occurred a few times. Given a much more abundant clone one base away, this may be a read error. The rearrangement uses TRBV11-2 and TRBJ2-3; TRBD2 might be the D (6 bases). The germline V gene has CDR1 SGHAT and CDR2 FQNNGV. This CDR3 contains 15 residues. This CDR3 reads CASSFLLAGTDMQYF. The CDR3 bases are TGTGCCAGCAGCTTTTTACTAGCCGGCACAGATATGCAGTATTTT.

This clonotype was recorded many times. The V gene is TRBV24-1, the J gene TRBJ2-2; D possibly corresponds to TRBD2 (5 bases). Germline V CDR1 and CDR2: KGHDR, SFDVKD. V was clipped by 1 base and J by 0 bases, with 17 bases between them. The CDR3 totals 19 residues. CDR3 coding DNA: TGTGCCACCAGTGATTTTTGGGGTAGTCCGGGGACGAACACCGGGGAGCTGTTTTTT. This sequence encodes CATSDFWGSPGTNTGELFF.

The genes are TRBV7-9 and TRBJ1-2; maybe TRBD1 (5 bases). CDR3 length: 17 residues. Per the germline V gene, CDR1 is SEHNR and CDR2 is FQNEAQ (reference sequence). The V end lost 0 bases, the J end lost 3 bases, and 17 bases lay between the germline ends. The CDR3 coding sequence is TGTGCCAGCAGCTTAGCAGGCGGGCCCGGCAGGGACTATGGCTACACCTTC. Its translation: CASSLAGGPGRDYGYTF. Combining the CDR3 with reference TRBV7-9 and TRBJ1-2 gives the whole variable domain DTGVSQNPRHKITKRGQNVTFRCDPISEHNRLYWYRQTLGQGPEFLTYFQNEAQLEKSRLLSDRFSAERPKGSFSTLEIQRTEQGDSAMYLCASSLAGGPGRDYGYTFGSGTRLTVV.

This clonotype was found many times. CDR3: CASSVFGRDSTDTQYF. For the CDR3, the DNA is TGTGCCAGCAGCGTTTTCGGCCGGGACAGCACAGATACGCAGTATTTT. V usage is TRBV12-3 or TRBV12-4 and J usage is TRBJ2-3; either TRBD1 or TRBD2 may fit D (5 bases each). The V end was cut by 6 bases, the J end by 0 bases, with 16 bases between. This CDR3 is 16 amino acids long.

This clonotype was detected ten times or more. This chain uses TRBV6-5 with TRBJ2-5, with TRBD2 matching 13 bases. V lost 2 bases and J lost 5; bases outside the gene matches: 5. This CDR3 is built from 16 residues. From germline, CDR1 is MNHEY and CDR2 SVGAGI. CDR3: CASSYRTSGSGETQYF. The CDR3 bases are TGTGCCAGCAGTTACCGGACTAGCGGGAGTGGTGAGACCCAGTACTTC.

This clonotype was counted many times. The chain has TRBV12-3 or TRBV12-4 and TRBJ1-3; D uncertain. The CDR3 extends over 14 amino acids. V was pared by 3 bases and J by 0 bases, with 6 bases between. CDR3 nucleotide sequence: TGTGCCAGCAGTTTGGGAAGCTCTGGAAACACCATATATTTT. Translated, it gives CASSLGSSGNTIYF.

This clonotype was picked up many times. The genes are TRBV28 and TRBJ2-7; 9 bases agree with TRBD1. The V segment lost 6 bases and the J segment 7 bases; nucleotides outside the gene matches: 16. Germline V CDR1 and CDR2: MDHEN, SYDVKM. The CDR3 covers 16 residues. CDR3 coding DNA: TGTGCCAGCAGGCCCGGACAGGGGAAGGTTTTGTGGGAGCAGTACTTC. Amino acid sequence: CASRPGQGKVLWEQYF. Supplemented by reference TRBV28 and TRBJ2-7, the full variable domain reads DVKVTQSSRYLVKRTGEKVFLECVQDMDHENMFWYRQDPGLGLRLIYFSYDVKMKEKGDIPEGYSVSREKKERFSLILESASTNQTSMYLCASRPGQGKVLWEQYFGPGTRLTVT.

The chain employs TRBV5-5 and TRBJ1-3; unclear D gene. Trimming pared 0 bases from V and 7 bases from J, leaving 8 bases between. CDR3 length: 13 amino acids. Germline values: CDR1 SGHKS, CDR2 YYEKEE (reference sequence). As DNA, the CDR3 is TGTGCCAGCAGCTTGGGGGCCCGGAACACCATATATTTT. Translating gives CASSLGARNTIYF.

The chain carries TRBV7-3 and TRBJ2-6, with a weak D call TRBD1 (5 bases). CDR3 length: 16 amino acids. Trimming shortened V by 5 bases and J by 1 base, and 12 bases separated the two germline ends. Germline V gene data show CDR1 as SGHTA and CDR2 as FQGTGA. This CDR3 reads CASSGTTGSGANVLTF. The DNA for the CDR3 is TGTGCCAGCAGCGGAACTACAGGATCTGGGGCCAACGTCCTGACTTTC.

This clonotype was found many times. The CDR3 sequence is CASSFSRSTDTQYF. Written as DNA, the CDR3 is TGTGCCAGCAGTTTTAGCCGGAGCACAGATACGCAGTATTTT. The chain joins TRBV28 to TRBJ2-3, with no clear D. CDR1 and CDR2 (germline): MDHEN, SYDVKM. Trimming cost V 3 bases and J 0 bases, with 7 bases left between them. This CDR3 is built from 14 residues.

This clonotype was counted ten times or more. V usage is TRBV13 and J usage is TRBJ2-1; 8 positions agree with TRBD2. The length of the CDR3 is 15 residues. With V trimmed by 0 bases and J by 3 bases, 1 base remained unmatched. CDR1 and CDR2 from the germline V gene are PRHDT and FYEKMQ (reference sequence). The CDR3 is CASSLGLAVYNEQFF. The CDR3 nucleotides read TGTGCCAGCAGCTTAGGACTAGCGGTCTACAATGAGCAGTTCTTC.

This clonotype was recorded many times. The CDR3 sequence is CASSPQPGLAPSGANVLTF. CDR3 nucleotide sequence: TGTGCCAGCAGCCCCCAACCGGGACTAGCCCCCTCTGGGGCCAACGTCCTGACTTTC. The V and J genes are TRBV7-2 and TRBJ2-6, with TRBD2 matching over 9 bases. CDR1 and CDR2 (germline): SGHTA, FQGNSA. CDR3 length: 19 amino acids. V lost 5 bases to trimming and J lost 0 bases; unmatched junction nucleotides: 11.

This clonotype has at least ten counts. The genes are TRBV7-8 and TRBJ1-1; D gene uncertain. The V gene's germline CDR1 is SGHVS and CDR2 FQNEAQ. This CDR3 has 14 residues. The V end was cut by 1 base, the J end by 2 bases, with 8 bases between. The CDR3 region is CASSLEEANTEAFF. The DNA for the CDR3 is TGTGCCAGCAGCTTAGAGGAGGCTAACACTGAAGCTTTCTTT.

This clonotype turned up a few times. The rearrangement links TRBV5-1 to TRBJ2-7, with 7 positions matching TRBD1. The ends lost 7 bases at V and 3 bases at J; junction bases unmatched: 7. The germline gives CDR1 SGHRS, CDR2 YFSETQ. CDR3 size: 13 residues. CDR3 DNA: TGCGCCAGCCGTCAGGGGGAACGCTACGAGCAGTACTTC. Protein sequence: CASRQGERYEQYF.

This clonotype has more than one count but fewer than ten. The J gene is TRBJ2-1, the V gene TRBV6-5; no firm D call. The CDR3 has 14 amino acids. V was clipped by 0 bases and J by 9 bases, with 12 bases between them. Germline V gene data show CDR1 as MNHEY and CDR2 as SVGAGI. CDR3 amino acids: CASSYSRGRGEQFF. In DNA form, the CDR3 reads TGTGCCAGCAGTTACTCGAGAGGCCGTGGTGAGCAGTTCTTC.

This clonotype was seen ten or more times. This chain links TRBV6-1 with TRBJ2-7, with D tentatively TRBD1 (6 bases). The V gene lost 1 base and the J gene lost 5 bases, with 18 bases spanning the gap. Germline CDR1 is MNHNS and CDR2 is SASEGT. This CDR3 region has 16 residues. The CDR3 nucleotides are TGTGCCAGCAGTGAAGGGGTTGGGGGCCTCAGGAACGAGCAGTACGTC. It is translated as CASSEGVGGLRNEQYV.

Ten or more counts support this clonotype. The chain joins TRBV12-3 or TRBV12-4 to TRBJ1-5, with TRBD1 identical over 8 bases. This CDR3 has 15 amino acids. The V segment lost 7 bases and the J segment 4 bases; nucleotides outside the gene matches: 9. The CDR3 spells CASNIGTGVNQPQHF. CDR3 nucleotide sequence: TGTGCCAGCAATATCGGGACAGGAGTGAATCAGCCCCAGCATTTT.